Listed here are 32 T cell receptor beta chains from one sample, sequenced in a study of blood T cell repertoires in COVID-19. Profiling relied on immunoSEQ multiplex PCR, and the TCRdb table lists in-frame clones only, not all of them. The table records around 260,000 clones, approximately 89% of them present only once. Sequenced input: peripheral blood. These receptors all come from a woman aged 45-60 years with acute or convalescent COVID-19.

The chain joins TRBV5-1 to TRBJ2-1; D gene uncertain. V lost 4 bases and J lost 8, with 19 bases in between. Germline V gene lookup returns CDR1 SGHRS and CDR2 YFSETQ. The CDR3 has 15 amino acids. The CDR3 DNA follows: TGCGCCAGCAGCAGTTACCTAAAGCTGGGCGATGAGCAGTTCTTC. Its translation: CASSSYLKLGDEQFF.

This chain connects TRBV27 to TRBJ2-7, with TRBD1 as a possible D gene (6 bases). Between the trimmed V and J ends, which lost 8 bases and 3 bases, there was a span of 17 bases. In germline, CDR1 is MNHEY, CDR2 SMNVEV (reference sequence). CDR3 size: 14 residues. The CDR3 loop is CASGKPGTIYEQYF. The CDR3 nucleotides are TGTGCCAGCGGGAAACCCGGGACAATCTACGAGCAGTACTTC.

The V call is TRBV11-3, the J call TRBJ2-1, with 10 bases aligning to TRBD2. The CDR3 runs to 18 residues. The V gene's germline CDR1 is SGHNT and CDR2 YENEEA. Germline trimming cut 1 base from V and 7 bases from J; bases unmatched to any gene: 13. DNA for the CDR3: TGTGCCAGCAGCTTAGGGGCTAGCGGGAGCCAGTTAGAAAATGAGCAGTTCTTC. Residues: CASSLGASGSQLENEQFF.

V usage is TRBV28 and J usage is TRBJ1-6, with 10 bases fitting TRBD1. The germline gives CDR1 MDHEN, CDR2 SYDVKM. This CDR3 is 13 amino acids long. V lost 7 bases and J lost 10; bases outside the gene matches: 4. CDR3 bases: TGTGCCAGCAATGACAGGGGGCGGTCACCCCTCCACTTT. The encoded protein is CASNDRGRSPLHF.

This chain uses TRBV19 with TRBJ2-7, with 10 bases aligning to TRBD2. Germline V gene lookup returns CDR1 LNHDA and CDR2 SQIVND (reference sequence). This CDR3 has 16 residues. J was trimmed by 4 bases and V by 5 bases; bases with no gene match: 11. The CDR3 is CASSDSMGTSVYEQYF. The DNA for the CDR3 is TGTGCCAGTAGTGATTCCATGGGGACTAGCGTTTACGAGCAGTACTTC.

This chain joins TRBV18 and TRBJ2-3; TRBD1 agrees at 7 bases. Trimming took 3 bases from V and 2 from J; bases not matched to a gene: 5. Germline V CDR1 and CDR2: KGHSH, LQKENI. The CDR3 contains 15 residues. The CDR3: CASSPRQGPTDTQYF. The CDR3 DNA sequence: TGTGCCAGCTCACCCAGACAGGGTCCCACAGATACGCAGTATTTT.

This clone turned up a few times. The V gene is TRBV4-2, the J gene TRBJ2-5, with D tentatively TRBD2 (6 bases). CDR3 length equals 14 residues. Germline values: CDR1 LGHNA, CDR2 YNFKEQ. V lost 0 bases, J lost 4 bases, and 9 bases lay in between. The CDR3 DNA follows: TGTGCCAGCAGCCAAGATACTAGCAGAGAGACCCAGTACTTC. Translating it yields CASSQDTSRETQYF.

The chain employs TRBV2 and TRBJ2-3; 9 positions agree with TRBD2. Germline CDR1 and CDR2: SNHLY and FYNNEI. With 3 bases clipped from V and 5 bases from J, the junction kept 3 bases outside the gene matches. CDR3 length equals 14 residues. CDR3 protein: CASSDSGSGDTQYF. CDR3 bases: TGTGCCAGCAGTGATAGCGGGAGTGGAGATACGCAGTATTTT. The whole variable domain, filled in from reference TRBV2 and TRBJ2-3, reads EPEVTQTPSHQVTQMGQEVILRCVPISNHLYFYWYRQILGQKVEFLVSFYNNEISEKSEIFDDQFSVERPDGSNFTLKIRSTKLEDSAMYFCASSDSGSGDTQYFGPGTRLTVL.

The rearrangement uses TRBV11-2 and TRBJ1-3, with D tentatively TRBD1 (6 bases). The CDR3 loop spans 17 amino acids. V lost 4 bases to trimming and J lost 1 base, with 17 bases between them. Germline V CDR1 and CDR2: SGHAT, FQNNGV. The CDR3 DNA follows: TGTGCCAGCAGCTCCGGAAGGGGGATGGGGTCTGGAAACACCATATATTTT. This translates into CASSSGRGMGSGNTIYF.

CDR3 in amino acids: CASSLWSPSAQAKNIQYF. The DNA of the CDR3 is TGTGCCAGCAGCTTATGGTCCCCTAGCGCCCAAGCCAAAAACATTCAGTACTTC. This rearrangement joins TRBV11-2 to TRBJ2-4, with D possibly being TRBD2 (6 bases). Trimming shortened V by 2 bases and J by 0 bases, and 17 bases separated the two germline ends. Germline lookup yields CDR1 SGHAT and CDR2 FQNNGV. The CDR3 extends over 18 amino acids.

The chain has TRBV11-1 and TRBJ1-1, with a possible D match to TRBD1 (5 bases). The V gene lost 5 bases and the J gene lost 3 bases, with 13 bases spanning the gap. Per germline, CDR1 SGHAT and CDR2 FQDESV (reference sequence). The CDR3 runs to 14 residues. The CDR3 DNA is TGTGCCAGCAGCCCGCAGGGTATGGACACTGAAGCTTTCTTT. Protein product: CASSPQGMDTEAFF.

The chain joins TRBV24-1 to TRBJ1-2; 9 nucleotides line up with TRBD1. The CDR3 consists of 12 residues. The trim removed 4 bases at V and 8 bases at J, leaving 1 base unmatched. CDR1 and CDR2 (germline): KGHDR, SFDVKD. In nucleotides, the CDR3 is TGTGCCACCAGTGAACAGGGGGCCGGCTACACCTTC. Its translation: CATSEQGAGYTF.

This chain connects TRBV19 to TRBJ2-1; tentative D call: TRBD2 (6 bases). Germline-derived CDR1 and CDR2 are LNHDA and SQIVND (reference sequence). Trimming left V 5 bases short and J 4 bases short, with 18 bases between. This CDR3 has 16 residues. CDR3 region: CASSPGLEGLYNEQFF. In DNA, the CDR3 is TGTGCCAGTAGTCCGGGGCTGGAGGGCCTTTACAATGAGCAGTTCTTC.

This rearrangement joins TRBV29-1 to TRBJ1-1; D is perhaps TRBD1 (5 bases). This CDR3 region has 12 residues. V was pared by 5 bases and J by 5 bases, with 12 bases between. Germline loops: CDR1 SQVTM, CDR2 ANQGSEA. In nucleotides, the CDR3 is TGCAGCGTTCGGGGGGTTGGGACTGAAGCTTTCTTT. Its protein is CSVRGVGTEAFF.

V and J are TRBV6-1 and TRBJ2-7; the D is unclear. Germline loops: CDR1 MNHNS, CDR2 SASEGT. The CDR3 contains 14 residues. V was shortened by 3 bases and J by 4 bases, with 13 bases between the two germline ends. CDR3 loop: CASSENGVSYEQYF. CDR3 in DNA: TGTGCCAGCAGTGAGAACGGAGTGAGTTACGAGCAGTACTTC.

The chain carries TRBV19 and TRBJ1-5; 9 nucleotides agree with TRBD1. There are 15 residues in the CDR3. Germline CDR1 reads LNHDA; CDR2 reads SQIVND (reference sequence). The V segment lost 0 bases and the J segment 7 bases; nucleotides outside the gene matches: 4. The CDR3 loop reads CASSIEGTGRQPQHF. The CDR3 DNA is TGTGCCAGTAGTATAGAAGGGACAGGGCGACAGCCCCAGCATTTT.

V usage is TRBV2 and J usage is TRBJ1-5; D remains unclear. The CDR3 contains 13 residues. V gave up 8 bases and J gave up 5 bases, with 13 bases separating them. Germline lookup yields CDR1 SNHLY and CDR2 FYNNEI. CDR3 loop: CASHPDRDQPQHF. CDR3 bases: TGTGCCAGCCACCCTGATAGAGATCAGCCCCAGCATTTT.

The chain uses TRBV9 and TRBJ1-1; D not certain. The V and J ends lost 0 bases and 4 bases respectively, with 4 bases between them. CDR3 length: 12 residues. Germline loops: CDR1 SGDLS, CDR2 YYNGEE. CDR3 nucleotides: TGTGCCAGCAGCGTAGGAGCCACTGAAGCTTTCTTT. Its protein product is CASSVGATEAFF. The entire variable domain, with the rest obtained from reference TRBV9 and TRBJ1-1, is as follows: DSGVTQTPKHLITATGQRVTLRCSPRSGDLSVYWYQQSLDQGLQFLIQYYNGEERAKGNILERFSAQQFPDLHSELNLSSLELGDSALYFCASSVGATEAFFGQGTRLTVV.

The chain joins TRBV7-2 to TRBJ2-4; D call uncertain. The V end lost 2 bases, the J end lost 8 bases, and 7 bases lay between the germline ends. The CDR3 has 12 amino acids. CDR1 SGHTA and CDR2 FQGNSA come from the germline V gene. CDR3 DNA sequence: TGTGCCAGCAGCTTATATCTAGACATTCAGTACTTC. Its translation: CASSLYLDIQYF.

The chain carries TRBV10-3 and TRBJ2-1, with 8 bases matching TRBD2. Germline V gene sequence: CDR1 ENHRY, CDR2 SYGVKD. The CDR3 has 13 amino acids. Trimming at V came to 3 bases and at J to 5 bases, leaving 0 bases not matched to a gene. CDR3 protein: CAISEAGDNEQFF. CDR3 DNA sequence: TGTGCCATCAGTGAAGCGGGAGACAATGAGCAGTTCTTC.

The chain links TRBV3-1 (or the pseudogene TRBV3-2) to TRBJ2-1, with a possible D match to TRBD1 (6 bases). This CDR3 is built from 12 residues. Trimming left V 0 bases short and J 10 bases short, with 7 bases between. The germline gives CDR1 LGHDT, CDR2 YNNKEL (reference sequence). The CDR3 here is CASSQERGEQFF. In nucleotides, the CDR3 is TGTGCCAGCAGCCAAGAAAGGGGGGAGCAGTTCTTC.

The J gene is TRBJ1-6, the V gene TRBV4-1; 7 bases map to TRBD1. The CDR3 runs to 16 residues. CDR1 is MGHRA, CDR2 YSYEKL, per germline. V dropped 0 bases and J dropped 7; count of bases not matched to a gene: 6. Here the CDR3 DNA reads TGCGCCAGCAGCCAAGACGGACAGGTTCGGAATTCACCCCTCCACTTT. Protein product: CASSQDGQVRNSPLHF.

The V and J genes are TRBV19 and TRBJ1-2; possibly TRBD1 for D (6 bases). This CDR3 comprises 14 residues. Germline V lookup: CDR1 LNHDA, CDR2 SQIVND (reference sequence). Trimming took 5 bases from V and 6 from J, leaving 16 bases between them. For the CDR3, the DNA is TGTGCCAGTAGTCGATACACAGGGCCCGATGGCTACACCTTC. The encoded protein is CASSRYTGPDGYTF.

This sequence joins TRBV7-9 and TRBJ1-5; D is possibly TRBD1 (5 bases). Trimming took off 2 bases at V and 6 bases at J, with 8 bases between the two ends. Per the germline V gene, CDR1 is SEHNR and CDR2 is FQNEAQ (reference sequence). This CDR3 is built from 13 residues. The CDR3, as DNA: TGTGCCAGCAGCTTACAGGGAAGTCAGCCCCAGCATTTT. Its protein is CASSLQGSQPQHF.

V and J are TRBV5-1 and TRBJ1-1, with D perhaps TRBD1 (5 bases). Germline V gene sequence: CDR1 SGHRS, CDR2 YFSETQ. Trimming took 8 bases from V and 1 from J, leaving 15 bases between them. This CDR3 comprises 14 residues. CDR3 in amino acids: CASRVRQSNTEAFF. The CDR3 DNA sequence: TGCGCCAGTAGGGTGAGACAGTCGAACACTGAAGCTTTCTTT.

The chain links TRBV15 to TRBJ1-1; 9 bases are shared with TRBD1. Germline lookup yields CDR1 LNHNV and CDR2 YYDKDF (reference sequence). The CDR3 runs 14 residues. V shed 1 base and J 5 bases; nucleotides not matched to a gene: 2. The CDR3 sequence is CATSRGQGGTEAFF. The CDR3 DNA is TGTGCCACCAGCAGAGGACAGGGGGGAACTGAAGCTTTCTTT.

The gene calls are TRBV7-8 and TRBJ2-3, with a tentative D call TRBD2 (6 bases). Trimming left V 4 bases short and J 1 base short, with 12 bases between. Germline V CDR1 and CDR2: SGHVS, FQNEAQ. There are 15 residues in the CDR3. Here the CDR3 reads CASSSLAVGTDTQYF. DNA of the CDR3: TGTGCCAGCAGCTCCTTAGCGGTGGGCACAGATACGCAGTATTTT.

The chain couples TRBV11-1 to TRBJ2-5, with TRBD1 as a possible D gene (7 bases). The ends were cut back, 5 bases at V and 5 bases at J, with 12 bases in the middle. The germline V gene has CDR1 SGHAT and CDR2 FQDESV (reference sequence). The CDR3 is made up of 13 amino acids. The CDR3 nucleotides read TGTGCCAGCAGCCTGACAGGGAGGGAGACCCAGTACTTC. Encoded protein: CASSLTGRETQYF.

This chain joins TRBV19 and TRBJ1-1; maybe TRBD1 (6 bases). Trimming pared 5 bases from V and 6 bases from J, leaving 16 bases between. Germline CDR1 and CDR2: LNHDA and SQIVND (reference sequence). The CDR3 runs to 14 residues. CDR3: CASSALQGKAEAFF. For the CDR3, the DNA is TGTGCCAGTAGTGCCTTACAGGGTAAGGCTGAAGCTTTCTTT.

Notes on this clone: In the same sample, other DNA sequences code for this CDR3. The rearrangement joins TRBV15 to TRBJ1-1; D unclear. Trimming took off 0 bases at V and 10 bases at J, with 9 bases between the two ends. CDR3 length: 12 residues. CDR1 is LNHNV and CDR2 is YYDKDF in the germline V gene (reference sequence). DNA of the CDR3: TGTGCCACCAGCAGAGATTACGGAGGAGCTTTCTTT. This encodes CATSRDYGGAFF.

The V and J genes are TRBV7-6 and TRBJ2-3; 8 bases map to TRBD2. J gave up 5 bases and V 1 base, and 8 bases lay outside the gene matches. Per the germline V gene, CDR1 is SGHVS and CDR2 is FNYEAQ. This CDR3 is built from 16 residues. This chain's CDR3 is CASSLGAREGGDTQYF. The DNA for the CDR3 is TGTGCCAGCAGCTTAGGGGCTCGGGAGGGTGGAGATACGCAGTATTTT.

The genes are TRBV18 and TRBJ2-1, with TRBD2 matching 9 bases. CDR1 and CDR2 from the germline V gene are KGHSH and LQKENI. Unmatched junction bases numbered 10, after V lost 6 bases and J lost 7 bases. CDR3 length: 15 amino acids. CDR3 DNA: TGTGCCAGCTCCCCGATTAGCGGGAGAAGGAATGAGCAGTTCTTC. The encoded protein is CASSPISGRRNEQFF.